The next 32 T cell receptor beta chains were all read from a single sample in a study of blood T cell repertoires in COVID-19. TCRdb keeps only in-frame clones here, not all; method: immunoSEQ multiplex PCR. The profile shows approximately 76,000 clones, roughly 85% of them singletons. The material sequenced was peripheral blood. These TCRs come from a man aged 25 to 40 with acute or convalescent COVID-19.

V usage is TRBV21-1 and J usage is TRBJ1-4; the table names TRBD1, a call not compared with the DNA. TRBV21-1 is listed as a pseudogene. The CDR3 covers 15 residues. The CDR3 region is CASSTEGQVNEKLFF. CDR3 bases: TGTGCCAGCAGCACCGAGGGACAGGTTAATGAAAAACTGTTTTTT.

The chain carries TRBV28 and TRBJ1-2; TRBD1 might be the D (5 bases). V dropped 7 bases and J dropped 5 bases, with 26 bases sitting between them. Germline assignment: CDR1 MDHEN and CDR2 SYDVKM. CDR3 length equals 17 residues. CDR3 in DNA: TGTGCCAGCACCACTCCCAACTGGCAGGGCCGTCGGTATGGCTACACCTTC. Protein: CASTTPNWQGRRYGYTF.

The genes are TRBV27 and TRBJ1-5; D is unclear. Per germline, CDR1 MNHEY and CDR2 SMNVEV (reference sequence). The germline V and J ends were trimmed by 5 bases and 3 bases, with 5 bases remaining between them. CDR3 length equals 12 residues. The DNA of the CDR3 is TGTGCCAGCAGTCAATCCAATCAGCCCCAGCATTTT. As protein: CASSQSNQPQHF.

The chain joins TRBV6-5 to TRBJ2-5; 8 bases are a match to TRBD1. The germline V gene encodes CDR1 MNHEY and CDR2 SVGAGI. The CDR3 covers 13 residues. V was clipped by 9 bases and J by 1 base; unmatched bases: 4. CDR3 amino acids: CASRGQVQETQYF. DNA for the CDR3: TGTGCCAGTAGGGGACAGGTCCAAGAGACCCAGTACTTC.

This rearrangement joins TRBV5-1 to TRBJ2-7; a possible D gene is TRBD2 (6 bases). Germline assignment: CDR1 SGHRS and CDR2 YFSETQ. The CDR3 extends over 14 amino acids. Trimming removed 4 bases at V and 1 base at J, with 12 bases between. CDR3 in DNA: TGCGCCAGCAGCAACCTAGCGAGGTCCTACGAGCAGTACTTC. Translating it yields CASSNLARSYEQYF. The full variable domain, with the rest looked up from reference TRBV5-1 and TRBJ2-7, is KAGVTQTPRYLIKTRGQQVTLSCSPISGHRSVSWYQQTPGQGLQFLFEYFSETQRNKGNFPGRFSGRQFSNSRSEMNVSTLELGDSALYLCASSNLARSYEQYFGPGTRLTVT.

The chain recombines TRBV27 with TRBJ2-1; maybe TRBD1 (5 bases). This CDR3 spans 15 amino acids. Germline CDR1 reads MNHEY; CDR2 reads SMNVEV (reference sequence). V lost 4 bases to trimming and J lost 0 bases, with 10 bases between them. The CDR3 DNA follows: TGTGCCAGCAGTTATCAGGGTTTCTCCTACAATGAGCAGTTCTTC. Encoded protein: CASSYQGFSYNEQFF.

The chain combines TRBV4-3 with TRBJ2-3; 9 nucleotides align to TRBD2. Trimming cost V 3 bases and J 2 bases; bases outside gene matches: 3. CDR1 LGHNA and CDR2 YSLEER come from the germline V gene. CDR3 length: 15 residues. The CDR3 loop reads CASSHLAGTTDTQYF. The CDR3 nucleotides are TGCGCCAGCAGCCACCTAGCGGGGACCACAGATACGCAGTATTTT.

The chain couples TRBV5-1 to TRBJ2-5; 9 bases fit TRBD1. Unmatched junction bases numbered 8, after V lost 4 bases and J lost 1 base. From germline, CDR1 is SGHRS and CDR2 YFSETQ. The CDR3 extends over 16 amino acids. Written as DNA, the CDR3 is TGCGCCAGCAGCCCACAGGGGGCCGTACTCCAAGAGACCCAGTACTTC. This sequence encodes CASSPQGAVLQETQYF.

This chain joins TRBV28 and TRBJ1-6, with TRBD1 identical over 9 bases. CDR1 is MDHEN and CDR2 is SYDVKM in the germline V gene. J lost 7 bases, V lost 6 bases, and 10 bases had no gene match. This CDR3 has 16 amino acids. CDR3 in amino acids: CASRRTGTGNNSPLHF. CDR3 nucleotide sequence: TGTGCCAGCAGACGGACCGGGACAGGGAACAATTCACCCCTCCACTTT. The full variable domain, with the rest looked up from reference TRBV28 and TRBJ1-6, is DVKVTQSSRYLVKRTGEKVFLECVQDMDHENMFWYRQDPGLGLRLIYFSYDVKMKEKGDIPEGYSVSREKKERFSLILESASTNQTSMYLCASRRTGTGNNSPLHFGNGTRLTVT.

J is TRBJ1-6 and V is TRBV5-1, with 7 positions matching TRBD1. Germline V lookup: CDR1 SGHRS, CDR2 YFSETQ. The CDR3 extends over 14 amino acids. V dropped 2 bases and J dropped 10; count of bases not matched to a gene: 6. CDR3 protein: CASSFRGLESPLHF. CDR3 nucleotide sequence: TGCGCCAGCAGCTTTAGGGGGCTGGAATCACCCCTCCACTTT.

The gene calls are TRBV6-1 and TRBJ1-1; weak D call: TRBD1 (6 bases). This CDR3 is built from 16 residues. Trimming removed 2 bases at V and 0 bases at J, with 13 bases between. Germline CDR1 is MNHNS and CDR2 is SASEGT. The CDR3 DNA sequence: TGTGCCAGCAGTGAAAGGGGGGGAAGGATGAACACTGAAGCTTTCTTT. Amino acids: CASSERGGRMNTEAFF.

The CDR3 nucleotides read TGCGCCAGCAGCCCGGAGGGGGCCCAGGTTTCACCCCTCCACTTT. Protein sequence: CASSPEGAQVSPLHF. The genes are TRBV5-1 and TRBJ1-6; 7 bases line up with TRBD1. In germline, CDR1 is SGHRS, CDR2 YFSETQ. V lost 4 bases to trimming and J lost 9 bases; unmatched junction nucleotides: 10. The CDR3 runs 15 residues.

This clone was found once. The V and J genes are TRBV28 and TRBJ2-7; maybe TRBD1 (5 bases). V shed 6 bases and J shed 3 bases, with 15 bases lying between them. CDR1 MDHEN and CDR2 SYDVKM come from the germline V gene. The CDR3 spans 14 residues. The CDR3 nucleotides are TGTGCCAGCAGCCTCTTATTAGGGGACTACGAGCAGTACTTC. This gives the protein CASSLLLGDYEQYF.

The chain couples TRBV3-1 (or the pseudogene TRBV3-2) to TRBJ2-5; no firm D call. Germline V gives CDR1 LGHDT, CDR2 YNNKEL (reference sequence). V was shortened by 0 bases and J by 1 base, with 6 bases between the two germline ends. This CDR3 has 14 amino acids. The CDR3 protein is CASSQDRVQETQYF. The CDR3, as DNA: TGTGCCAGCAGCCAAGATCGGGTCCAAGAGACCCAGTACTTC.

The J gene is TRBJ1-6, the V gene TRBV5-1; 7 bases line up with TRBD1. This CDR3 comprises 15 residues. Germline V gives CDR1 SGHRS, CDR2 YFSETQ. The V gene end was trimmed by 4 bases and the J gene end by 10 bases; junction bases not matched to a gene: 11. CDR3: CASSASTGLGSPLHF. The CDR3 region has the DNA TGCGCCAGCAGCGCCTCGACAGGGTTGGGGTCACCCCTCCACTTT.

This clone was counted between two and nine times. The chain uses TRBV6-2 or TRBV6-3 and TRBJ2-2, with 12 bases fitting TRBD1. The V gene end was trimmed by 2 bases and the J gene end by 7 bases; junction bases not matched to a gene: 14. CDR1 MNHEY and CDR2 SVGEGT come from the germline V gene. The CDR3 runs 19 residues. The CDR3 DNA is TGTGCCAGCAGTTACGAAACGGGACAGGGGGCGCGGGACTACGGGGAGCTGTTTTTT. This translates into CASSYETGQGARDYGELFF.

The chain has TRBV6-5 and TRBJ1-5, with D possibly matching TRBD1 (6 bases). Germline lookup yields CDR1 MNHEY and CDR2 SVGAGI. The CDR3 length is 15 residues. V shed 0 bases and J shed 7 bases, with 13 bases lying between them. This CDR3 is CASSYSWGLGQPQHF. For the CDR3, the DNA is TGTGCCAGCAGTTACTCGTGGGGGCTGGGGCAGCCCCAGCATTTT.

The chain joins TRBV29-1 to TRBJ2-7; TRBD1 matches 11 bases. The J segment lost 4 bases and the V segment lost 5 bases, leaving 7 bases of the junction unmatched. Germline assignment: CDR1 SQVTM and CDR2 ANQGSEA. The CDR3 consists of 14 residues. This CDR3 reads CSVQTGTGGYEQYF. The CDR3 DNA follows: TGCAGCGTTCAGACCGGGACAGGGGGGTACGAGCAGTACTTC.

The V gene is TRBV28, the J gene TRBJ2-7; no clear D gene. The CDR3 length is 13 residues. The germline CDR1 and CDR2 sequences are MDHEN and SYDVKM. Trimming took off 6 bases at V and 7 bases at J, with 16 bases between the two ends. Here the CDR3 reads CASRYSDFGEQYF. The CDR3 nucleotides read TGTGCCAGCAGGTACTCCGACTTTGGGGAGCAGTACTTC.

This clone showed up just a few times. The V and J genes are TRBV14 and TRBJ2-1; no reliable D call. Looked up from germline, CDR1 is SGHDN and CDR2 is FVKESK. The CDR3 spans 14 residues. Trimming removed 0 bases at V and 10 bases at J, with 13 bases between. This CDR3 reads CASSQDPIVGEQFF. The CDR3 bases are TGTGCCAGCAGCCAAGATCCCATTGTCGGGGAGCAGTTCTTC. Full variable domain (outside the CDR3, taken from reference TRBV14 and TRBJ2-1): EAGVTQFPSHSVIEKGQTVTLRCDPISGHDNLYWYRRVMGKEIKFLLHFVKESKQDESGMPNNRFLAERTGGTYSTLKVQPAELEDSGVYFCASSQDPIVGEQFFGPGTRLTVL.

The genes are TRBV3-1 (or the pseudogene TRBV3-2) and TRBJ1-5; maybe TRBD1 (6 bases). Germline-derived CDR1 and CDR2 are LGHDT and YNNKEL (reference sequence). This CDR3 comprises 14 residues. V was shortened by 4 bases and J by 3 bases, with 10 bases between the two germline ends. CDR3 region: CASSPGQYNQPQHF. The CDR3 nucleotides are TGTGCCAGCAGCCCCGGACAGTACAATCAGCCCCAGCATTTT.

The chain carries TRBV5-4 and TRBJ2-7, with 7 bases identical to TRBD2. CDR1 and CDR2 from the germline V gene are SGHNT and YYREEE (reference sequence). The CDR3 contains 16 residues. The V and J ends lost 2 bases and 1 base, in that order; junction bases with no gene match: 9. Here the CDR3 reads CASSFGSTGGSYEQYF. DNA for the CDR3: TGTGCCAGCAGCTTTGGATCCACGGGGGGTTCCTACGAGCAGTACTTC.

V is TRBV6-5 and J is TRBJ2-3; 7 nucleotides match TRBD1. J lost 0 bases, V lost 6 bases, and 3 bases had no gene match. Germline CDR1 MNHEY, CDR2 SVGAGI. The CDR3 covers 14 residues. CDR3 amino acids: CASRTGPSTDTQYF. The DNA for the CDR3 is TGTGCCAGCAGGACAGGGCCGAGCACAGATACGCAGTATTTT.

This clone was observed once. The chain employs TRBV18 and TRBJ2-3; D is unclear. The CDR3 is made up of 14 amino acids. Per germline, CDR1 KGHSH and CDR2 LQKENI. Trimming shortened V by 2 bases and J by 0 bases, and 6 bases separated the two germline ends. The CDR3 coding sequence is TGTGCCAGCTCACCAAGCATTAGCACAGATACGCAGTATTTT. Protein sequence: CASSPSISTDTQYF.

The chain couples TRBV3-1 (or the pseudogene TRBV3-2) to TRBJ2-1, with TRBD2 identical over 7 bases. CDR3 size: 16 residues. Per the germline V gene, CDR1 is LGHDT and CDR2 is YNNKEL (reference sequence). V dropped 1 base and J dropped 2; count of bases not matched to a gene: 5. The CDR3: CASSQVSSGTYNEQFF. Written as DNA, the CDR3 is TGTGCCAGCAGCCAAGTTTCTAGCGGCACCTACAATGAGCAGTTCTTC.

The V gene is TRBV6-1, the J gene TRBJ1-5, with 9 bases aligning to TRBD1. This CDR3 spans 16 amino acids. V dropped 1 base and J dropped 4; count of bases not matched to a gene: 5. The V gene's germline CDR1 is MNHNS and CDR2 SASEGT. The CDR3, as DNA: TGTGCCAGCAGTGAAGTTTCGGGACAGGGTAATCAGCCCCAGCATTTT. Translating it yields CASSEVSGQGNQPQHF.

The V and J genes are TRBV5-1 and TRBJ2-2; a weak D match, TRBD1 (5 bases). The germline CDR1 and CDR2 sequences are SGHRS and YFSETQ. Deletions cut 4 bases from V and 0 bases from J, with 13 bases between. The CDR3 spans 16 residues. The CDR3 DNA reads as TGCGCCAGCAGCGCGCTAGACAGCGCGAACACCGGGGAGCTGTTTTTT. It yields the protein CASSALDSANTGELFF.

This CDR3 is CAWSPYSPEQYF. The CDR3 bases are TGTGCCTGGAGTCCTTACAGTCCGGAGCAGTACTTC. This chain connects TRBV30 to TRBJ2-7; D is undetermined. Germline V gene data show CDR1 as GTSNPN and CDR2 as SVGIG (reference sequence). V was pared by 2 bases and J by 7 bases, with 12 bases between. The CDR3 is 12 amino acids.

The chain joins TRBV7-2 to TRBJ2-5, with D uncertain. V was pared by 2 bases and J by 5 bases, with 15 bases between. Germline CDR1 reads SGHTA; CDR2 reads FQGNSA. The CDR3 is 15 amino acids. The CDR3 sequence is CASSLSRTPGETQYF. Written as DNA, the CDR3 is TGTGCCAGCAGCTTATCCAGAACCCCAGGCGAGACCCAGTACTTC.

The V call is TRBV7-2, the J call TRBJ1-5; D remains ambiguous. This CDR3 has 15 amino acids. With 0 bases removed from V and 3 bases from J, the gap between germline ends came to 9 bases. Germline V gene data show CDR1 as SGHTA and CDR2 as FQGNSA. CDR3 nucleotides: TGTGCCAGCAGCTTAGCGCGCGTACCCAATCAGCCCCAGCATTTT. Protein sequence: CASSLARVPNQPQHF.

This clone was seen more than once but under ten times. The V gene is TRBV7-9, the J gene TRBJ1-5; TRBD1 matches at 9 bases. Germline CDR1 and CDR2: SEHNR and FQNEAQ (reference sequence). CDR3 size: 14 residues. The ends lost 4 bases at V and 4 bases at J; junction bases unmatched: 2. The CDR3 nucleotides read TGTGCCAGCAGCTCACAGGGGGCTAATCAGCCCCAGCATTTT. Translated: CASSSQGANQPQHF.

V usage is TRBV5-4 and J usage is TRBJ2-1; D remains ambiguous. CDR1 SGHNT and CDR2 YYREEE come from the germline V gene (reference sequence). Trimming shortened V by 1 base and J by 11 bases, and 10 bases separated the two germline ends. The CDR3 has 12 amino acids. This chain's CDR3 is CASSLSTEKQFF. In nucleotides, the CDR3 is TGTGCCAGCAGCTTGTCGACGGAGAAGCAGTTCTTC.